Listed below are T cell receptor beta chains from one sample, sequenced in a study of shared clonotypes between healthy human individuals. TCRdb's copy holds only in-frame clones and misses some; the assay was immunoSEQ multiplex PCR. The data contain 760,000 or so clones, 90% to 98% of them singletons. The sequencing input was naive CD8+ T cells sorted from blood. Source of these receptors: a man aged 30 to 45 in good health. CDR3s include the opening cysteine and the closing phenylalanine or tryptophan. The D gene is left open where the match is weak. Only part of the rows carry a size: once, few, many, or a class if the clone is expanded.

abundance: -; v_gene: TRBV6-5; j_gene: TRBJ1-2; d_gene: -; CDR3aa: CASRGTSYGYTF; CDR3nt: TGTGCCAGCAGGGGGACTTCATATGGCTACACCTTC
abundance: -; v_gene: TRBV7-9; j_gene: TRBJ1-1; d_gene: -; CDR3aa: CASTRQAHTRNTEAFF; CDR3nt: TGTGCCAGCACCCGACAAGCTCACACGAGGAACACTGAAGCTTTCTTT
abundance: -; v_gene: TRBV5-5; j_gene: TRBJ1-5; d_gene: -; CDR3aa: CASSLDQGRNQPQHF; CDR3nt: TGTGCCAGCAGCTTAGATCAGGGGCGCAATCAGCCCCAGCATTTT
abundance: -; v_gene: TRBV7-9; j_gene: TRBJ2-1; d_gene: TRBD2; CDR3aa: CASSLEWPSGGSSYNEQFF; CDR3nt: TGTGCCAGCAGCTTAGAGTGGCCTAGCGGAGGTAGCTCCTACAATGAGCAGTTCTTC
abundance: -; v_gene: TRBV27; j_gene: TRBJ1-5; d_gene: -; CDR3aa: CASSNNEYANQPQHF; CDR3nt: TGTGCCAGCAGCAACAACGAGTACGCCAATCAGCCCCAGCATTTT
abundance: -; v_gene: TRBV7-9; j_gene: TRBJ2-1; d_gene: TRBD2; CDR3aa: CASSFSVSGSGGAQFF; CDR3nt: TGTGCCAGCAGCTTTTCCGTTAGCGGGAGCGGGGGCGCGCAGTTCTTC
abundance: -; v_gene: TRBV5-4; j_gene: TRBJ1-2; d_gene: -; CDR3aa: CASSLEQPGDGYTF; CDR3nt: TGTGCCAGCAGCTTGGAACAGCCCGGGGATGGCTACACCTTC
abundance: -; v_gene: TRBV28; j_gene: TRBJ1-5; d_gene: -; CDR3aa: CASSFTGVQPQHF; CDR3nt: TGTGCCAGCAGTTTCACTGGCGTTCAGCCCCAGCATTTT
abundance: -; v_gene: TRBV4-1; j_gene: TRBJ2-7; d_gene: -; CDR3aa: CASSHEYEQYF; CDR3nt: TGCGCCAGCAGCCACGAATACGAGCAGTACTTC
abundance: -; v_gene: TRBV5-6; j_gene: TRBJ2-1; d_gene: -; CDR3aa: CASSSSSLYNEQFF; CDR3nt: TGTGCCAGCAGCTCGAGCTCACTCTACAATGAGCAGTTCTTC
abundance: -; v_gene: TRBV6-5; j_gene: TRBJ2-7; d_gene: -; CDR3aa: CASTQGYEQYF; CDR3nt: TGTGCCAGCACCCAGGGGTACGAGCAGTACTTC
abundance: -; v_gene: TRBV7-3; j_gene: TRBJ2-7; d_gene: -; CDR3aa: CASSLDGSYEQYF; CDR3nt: TGTGCCAGCAGCTTAGATGGAAGCTACGAGCAGTACTTC
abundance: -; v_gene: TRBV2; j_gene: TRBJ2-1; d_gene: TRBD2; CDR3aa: CARAKRESTYNEQFF; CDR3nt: TGTGCCAGAGCAAAGCGGGAATCTACCTACAATGAGCAGTTCTTC
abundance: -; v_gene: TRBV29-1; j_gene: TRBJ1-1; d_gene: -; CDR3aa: CSVGGAFF; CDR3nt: TGCAGCGTTGGCGGTGCTTTCTTT
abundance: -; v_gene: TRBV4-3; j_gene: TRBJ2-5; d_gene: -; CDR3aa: CASSQDGDLTRETQYF; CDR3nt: TGCGCCAGCAGCCAAGATGGGGACCTGACCCGAGAGACCCAGTACTTC
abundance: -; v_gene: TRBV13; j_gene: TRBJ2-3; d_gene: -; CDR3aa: CASSGRLEYPDTQYF; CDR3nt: TGTGCCAGCAGCGGTCGGCTAGAGTACCCGGATACGCAGTATTTT
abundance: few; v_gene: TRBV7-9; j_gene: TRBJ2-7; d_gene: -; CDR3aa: CASSPGTTPYEQYF; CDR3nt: TGTGCCAGCAGCCCCGGCACTACCCCCTACGAGCAGTACTTC
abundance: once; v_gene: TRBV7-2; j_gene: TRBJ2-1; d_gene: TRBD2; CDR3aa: CASSFFTSGSYNEQFF; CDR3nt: TGTGCCAGCAGCTTTTTTACTAGCGGATCCTACAATGAGCAGTTCTTC
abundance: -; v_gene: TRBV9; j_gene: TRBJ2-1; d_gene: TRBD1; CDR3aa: CASSASGTGNYNEQFF; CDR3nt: TGTGCCAGCAGCGCCTCCGGGACAGGGAACTACAATGAGCAGTTCTTC
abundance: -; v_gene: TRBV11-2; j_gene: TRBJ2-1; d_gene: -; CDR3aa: CASSQRPSYNEQFF; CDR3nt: TGTGCCAGCAGCCAGAGGCCCTCCTACAATGAGCAGTTCTTC